This TCR beta chain was recorded in a study of T cell responses to AZD1222 COVID-19 vaccine. Study as a whole: Both about-4-week and about-12-week second-dose recipients were combined. Findings and caveats of the study: Recipients of AZD1222 seropositive at baseline numbered only 5 or 6. With dominance at 160-218 and 743-854, vaccine-associated CD4 TCRs spanned spike. Nearly half of unique spike-specific TCRs reportedly avoided B.1.351 and B.1.1.7 mutated regions.

Note on this clone: Antigen specificity is unknown.

Germline V gives CDR1 LGHDT, CDR2 YNNKEL (reference sequence). Trimming removed 1 base at V and 5 bases at J, with 11 bases between. The CDR3 contains 14 residues. Assay: immunoSEQ multiplex PCR; the TCRdb copy retains only in-frame clones and omits some. This table has about 100,000 clones, roughly nine tenths appearing once. Material: peripheral blood, obtained on day 0 of AZD1222 vaccination. This TCR came from an adult in good health. V gene TRBV3-1 (or the pseudogene TRBV3-2) combines with J gene TRBJ1-1; possible D gene TRBD1, 6 bases. In DNA, the CDR3 is TGTGCCAGCAGCCAAGTGGGGGCTTCAACTGAAGCTTTCTTT. This translates into CASSQVGASTEAFF.